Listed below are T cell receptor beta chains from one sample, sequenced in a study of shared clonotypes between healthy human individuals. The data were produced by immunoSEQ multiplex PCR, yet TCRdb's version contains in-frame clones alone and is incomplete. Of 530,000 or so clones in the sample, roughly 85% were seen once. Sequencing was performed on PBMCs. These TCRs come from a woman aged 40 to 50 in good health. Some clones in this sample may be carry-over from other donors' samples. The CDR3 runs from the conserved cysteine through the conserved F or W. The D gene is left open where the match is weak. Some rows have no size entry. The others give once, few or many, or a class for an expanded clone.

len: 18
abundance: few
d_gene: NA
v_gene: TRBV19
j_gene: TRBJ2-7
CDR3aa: CASTPGEGVQRVTYEQYF
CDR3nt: TGTGCCAGTACCCCAGGGGAGGGTGTCCAGCGGGTTACCTACGAGCAGTACTTC

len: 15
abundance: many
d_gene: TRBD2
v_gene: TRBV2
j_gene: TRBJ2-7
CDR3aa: CASSESAGGGYEQYF
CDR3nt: TGTGCCAGCAGTGAGTCAGCGGGAGGGGGATACGAGCAGTACTTC

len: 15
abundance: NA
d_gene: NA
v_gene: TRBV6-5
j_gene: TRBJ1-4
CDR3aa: CASSYYRPTNEKLFF
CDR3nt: TGTGCCAGCAGTTACTACAGACCAACTAATGAAAAACTGTTTTTT

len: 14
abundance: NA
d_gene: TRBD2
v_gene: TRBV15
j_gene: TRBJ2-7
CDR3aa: CATSNSGTRGEQYF
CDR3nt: TGTGCCACCAGCAACTCCGGGACTAGAGGCGAGCAGTACTTC

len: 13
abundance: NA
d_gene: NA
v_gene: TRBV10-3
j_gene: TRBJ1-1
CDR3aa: CAIAKTPTGEAFF
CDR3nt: TGTGCCATCGCCAAGACTCCCACTGGTGAAGCTTTCTTT

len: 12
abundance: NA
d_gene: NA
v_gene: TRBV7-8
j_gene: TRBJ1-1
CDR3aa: CASSLGGPEAFF
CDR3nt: TGTGCCAGCAGCTTAGGAGGACCAGAAGCTTTCTTT

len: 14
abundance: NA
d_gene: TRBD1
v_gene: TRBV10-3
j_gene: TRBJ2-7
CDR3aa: CAISDGTGFYEQYF
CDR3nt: TGTGCCATCAGTGACGGGACAGGGTTTTACGAGCAGTACTTC

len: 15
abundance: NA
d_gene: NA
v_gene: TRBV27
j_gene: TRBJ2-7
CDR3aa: CASSLKQYLSYEQYF
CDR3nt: TGTGCCAGCAGTTTAAAACAGTACCTCTCCTACGAGCAGTACTTC

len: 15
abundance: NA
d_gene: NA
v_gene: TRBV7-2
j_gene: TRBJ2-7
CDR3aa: CASSSDRTPSYEQYF
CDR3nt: TGTGCCAGCAGCTCCGACAGGACCCCTTCCTACGAGCAGTACTTC

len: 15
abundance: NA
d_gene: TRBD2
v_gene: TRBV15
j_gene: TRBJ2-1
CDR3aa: CATSRVDSGYNEQFF
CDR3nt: TGTGCCACCAGCAGAGTTGATAGCGGGTACAATGAGCAGTTCTTC

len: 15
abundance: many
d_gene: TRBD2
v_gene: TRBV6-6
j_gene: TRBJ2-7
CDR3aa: CASSDRLAGLYEQYF
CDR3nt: TGTGCCAGCAGTGATAGACTAGCGGGTCTCTACGAGCAGTACTTC

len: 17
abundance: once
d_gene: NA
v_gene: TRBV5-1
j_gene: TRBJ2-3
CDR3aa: CASSLSTAESITDTQYF
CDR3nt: TGCGCCAGCAGCCTATCAACAGCGGAATCTATCACAGATACGCAGTATTTT

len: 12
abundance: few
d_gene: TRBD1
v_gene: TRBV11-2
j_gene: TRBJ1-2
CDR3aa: CASSAGGSGYTF
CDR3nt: TGTGCCAGCAGCGCAGGGGGCTCTGGCTACACCTTC

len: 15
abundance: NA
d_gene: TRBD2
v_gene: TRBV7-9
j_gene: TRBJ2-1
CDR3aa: CASSQGLAGVNEQFF
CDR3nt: TGTGCCAGCAGCCAGGGACTAGCGGGAGTAAATGAGCAGTTCTTC

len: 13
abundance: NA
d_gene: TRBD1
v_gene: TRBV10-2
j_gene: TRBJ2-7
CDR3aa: CASNPGQGALGSF
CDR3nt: TGCGCCAGTAACCCGGGACAGGGCGCGCTTGGGAGCTTC

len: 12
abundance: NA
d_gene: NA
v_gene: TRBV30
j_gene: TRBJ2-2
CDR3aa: CAWIAGTGELFF
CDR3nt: TGTGCGTGGATCGCAGGGACCGGGGAGCTGTTTTTT